What follows are 5 T cell receptor beta chains derived from one specimen sequenced in a study of blood T cells in healthy people across ages. A J-beta primer mix and a sample-barcoded 5' primer were used in a second PCR of roughly 6 to 12 cycles. From the 5' RACE reads, TCRdb called clonotypes with MiXCR, one entry per CDR3 protein. The sample carries some 900,000 distinct CDR3 sequences, under 50% recorded once. Material for sequencing was blood. The receptor set was obtained from a man under 40 in good health.

The rearrangement links TRBV7-2 to TRBJ2-5; 8 nucleotides align to TRBD1. The closer fit of TRBJ2-7 to the DNA end suggests the J call may be wrong. CDR1 SGHTA and CDR2 FQGNSA come from the germline V gene. CDR3 length equals 13 residues. DNA for the CDR3: TGTGCCAGCAGGGACAGGGCCACTCCCGAGCAGTACTTC. Translated, it gives CASRDRATPEQYF.

A few counts support this clonotype. This rearrangement joins TRBV4-1 to TRBJ2-1; the match to TRBD2 covers 10 bases. V lost 2 bases, J lost 3 bases, and 1 base stayed unmatched. Germline values: CDR1 MGHRA, CDR2 YSYEKL. The CDR3 is 15 amino acids. The DNA of the CDR3 is TGCGCCAGCAGCCAACTAGCGGGGGTCTACAATGAGCAGTTCTTC. The encoded protein is CASSQLAGVYNEQFF.

As for this clonotype: The junction shows a germline mismatch at one end, possibly a read error. This sequence joins TRBV3-1 and TRBJ1-2, with D maybe TRBD1 (5 bases). CDR3 length: 15 amino acids. From germline, CDR1 is LGHDT and CDR2 YNNKEL (reference sequence). The CDR3 sequence is CASSVDSRGPYGHTF. CDR3 nucleotides: TGTGCCAGCAGCGTTGACTCTAGGGGTCCCTATGGCCACACCTTC. Complete variable domain (other parts from reference TRBV3-1 and TRBJ1-2): DTAVSQTPKYLVTQMGNDKSIKCEQNLGHDTMYWYKQDSKKFLKIMFSYNNKELIINETVPNRFSPKSPDKAHLNLHINSLELGDSAVYFCASSVDSRGPYGHTFGSGTRLTVV.

The rearrangement uses TRBV4-3 and TRBJ1-2; 7 bases line up with TRBD1. Trimming removed 1 base from V and 6 bases from J; junction bases left unmatched: 8. The CDR3 has 15 amino acids. Germline V gene sequence: CDR1 LGHNA, CDR2 YSLEER. In DNA form, the CDR3 reads TGCGCCAGCAGCCAAGGCGCCGGGACAGATGATGGCTACACCTTC. It codes for CASSQGAGTDDGYTF.

This sequence joins TRBV11-2 and TRBJ2-5; weak D call: TRBD1 (6 bases). V was shortened by 5 bases and J by 1 base, with 14 bases between the two germline ends. CDR1 and CDR2 from the germline V gene are SGHAT and FQNNGV. This CDR3 contains 15 residues. CDR3 loop: CASSRARTAQETQYF. The CDR3 DNA follows: TGTGCCAGCAGCCGAGCCAGGACAGCCCAAGAGACCCAGTACTTC.